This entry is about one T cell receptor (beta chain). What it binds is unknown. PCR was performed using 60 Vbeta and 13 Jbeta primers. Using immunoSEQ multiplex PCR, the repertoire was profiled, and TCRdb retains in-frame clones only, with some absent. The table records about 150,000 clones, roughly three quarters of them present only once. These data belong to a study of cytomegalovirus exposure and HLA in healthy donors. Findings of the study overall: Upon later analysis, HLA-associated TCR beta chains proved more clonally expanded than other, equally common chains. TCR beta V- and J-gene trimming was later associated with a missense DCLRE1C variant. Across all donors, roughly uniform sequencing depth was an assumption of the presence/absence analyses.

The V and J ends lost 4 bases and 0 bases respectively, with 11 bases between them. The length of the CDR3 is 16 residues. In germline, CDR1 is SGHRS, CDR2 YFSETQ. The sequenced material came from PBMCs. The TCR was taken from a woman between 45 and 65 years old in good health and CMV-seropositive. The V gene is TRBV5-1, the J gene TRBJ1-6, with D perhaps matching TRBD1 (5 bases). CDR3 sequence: CASSPAGDSYNSPLHF. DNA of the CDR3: TGCGCCAGCAGCCCCGCGGGGGACTCCTATAATTCACCCCTCCACTTT.